Below are 3 T cell receptor beta chains sequenced from a single sample in a study of shared clonotypes between healthy human individuals. Sequencing used immunoSEQ multiplex PCR; TCRdb keeps in-frame clones, though not all of them. The profile shows around 450,000 clones, more than 75% of them singletons. What was sequenced was PBMCs. The receptor set was obtained from a woman between 35 and 50 years old in good health. Some clones in this sample may be carry-over from other donors' samples.

V gene TRBV7-2 combines with J gene TRBJ2-7; 10 nucleotides align to TRBD2. The length of the CDR3 is 15 residues. Germline V gives CDR1 SGHTA, CDR2 FQGNSA. The V segment lost 0 bases and the J segment 5 bases; nucleotides outside the gene matches: 4. The CDR3, as DNA: TGTGCCAGCAGCTTAGCGATAGCGGGAGGACACGAGCAGTACTTC. This sequence encodes CASSLAIAGGHEQYF.

This sequence joins TRBV18 and TRBJ1-6; 7 bases map to TRBD1. The junction had 8 bases not matched to a gene; V was cut back by 4 bases and J by 8 bases. This CDR3 has 15 residues. Germline assignment: CDR1 KGHSH and CDR2 LQKENI. The CDR3 coding sequence is TGTGCCAGCTCACAAAGACAGGGCTCGGATTCACCCCTCCACTTT. As protein: CASSQRQGSDSPLHF.

The rearrangement uses TRBV28 and TRBJ2-1; TRBD2 aligns across 13 bases. Germline V gene lookup returns CDR1 MDHEN and CDR2 SYDVKM. The CDR3 is 18 residues long. V shed 2 bases and J 0 bases; nucleotides not matched to a gene: 4. This chain's CDR3 is CASSLEGLAGPSYNEQFF. CDR3 DNA sequence: TGTGCCAGCAGTTTAGAGGGACTAGCGGGGCCCTCCTACAATGAGCAGTTCTTC.